This TCR beta chain was sequenced for a study of blood T cells in healthy people across ages. Study results and limitations: A roughly linear age-dependent decrease characterized TCR beta diversity per million T cells.

Alongside a J-beta primer mix, a sample-barcoded 5' primer served in a second PCR lasting roughly 7 to 12 cycles. TCRdb fed the 5' RACE reads into MiXCR, producing one record per CDR3 protein. The table records around 820,000 distinct CDR3 sequences, around 25% of them present only once. Drawn from each donor were approximately 10 milliliters of peripheral blood. CDR3 size: 16 residues. Trimming took off 3 bases at V and 3 bases at J, with 15 bases between the two ends. Germline V CDR1 and CDR2: SGHTA, FQGTGA. This clonotype occurred a few times. Its antigen is undetermined. These data were also reused for a study on T cells of mothers and their children. That source reports: In cDNA synthesis, all of the extracted RNA was used at approximately 1.5 ug per 15 ul. For each mother, over 9 million TCR beta CDR3 reads were obtained, and for each child, 2.5 million to 3 million.

This receptor was taken from a boy between 10 and 17 years old in good health. Sample: blood. The chain couples TRBV7-3 to TRBJ1-5; D is possibly TRBD1 (5 bases). The CDR3 loop reads CASSFRVDTYNQPQHF. The CDR3 DNA reads TGTGCCAGCAGCTTCAGGGTCGACACTTACAATCAGCCCCAGCATTTT. The full variable domain, rest sourced from reference TRBV7-3 and TRBJ1-5, is GAGVSQTPSNKVTEKGKYVELRCDPISGHTALYWYRQSLGQGPEFLIYFQGTGAADDSGLPNDRFFAVRPEGSVSTLKIQRTERGDSAVYLCASSFRVDTYNQPQHFGDGTRLSIL.